The 10 T cell receptor beta chains below come from one sample, sequenced in a study of blood T cells in healthy people across ages (dated by TCRdb to the mid-2010s). The library was built by means of 5' RACE. The second PCR ran for roughly 6 to 11 cycles and used a J-beta primer mix along with a sample-barcoded 5' primer. Using fastp trimming at Q25 and MiXCR clonotype assembly, TCRdb reanalyzed the public sequencing data and kept in-frame beta chains. Entries that share a CDR3 protein sequence are merged under the most common genes and DNA. The sample table shows 1.8 million or so distinct CDR3 sequences, and about two fifths are seen once. The ten largest clonotypes hold roughly 23% of the sample. Sample: blood. The receptors come from a human donor in good health.

The genes are TRBV12-3 or TRBV12-4 and TRBJ2-7; D possibly matches TRBD1 or TRBD2 (5 bases each). V lost 1 base, J lost 4 bases, and 11 bases lay in between. The CDR3 length is 14 residues. CDR3 DNA: TGTGCCAGCAGTTTAGGTCGGGACGGGTACGAGCAGTACTTC. It yields the protein CASSLGRDGYEQYF.

The genes are TRBV20-1 and TRBJ1-2, with 9 bases that match TRBD1. Germline V gene data show CDR1 as DFQATT and CDR2 as SNEGSKA (reference sequence). V was pared by 2 bases and J by 8 bases, with 18 bases of the junction left unmatched. The CDR3 contains 17 residues. The CDR3 region is CSARSAGTGSTMRGYTF. In nucleotides, the CDR3 is TGCAGTGCTAGATCGGCCGGGACAGGGTCCACAATGCGCGGCTACACCTTC.

J is TRBJ2-1 and V is TRBV30; D is unclear. Germline loops: CDR1 GTSNPN, CDR2 SVGIG (reference sequence). The CDR3 runs to 14 residues. V was pared by 3 bases and J by 2 bases, with 11 bases between. The CDR3 DNA is TGTGCCTGGAGGATGGGTTCTCCCTACAATGAGCAGTTCTTC. This encodes CAWRMGSPYNEQFF.

The chain employs TRBV4-3 and TRBJ2-5, with 11 bases matching TRBD2. Germline CDR1 and CDR2: LGHNA and YSLEER. The V and J ends lost 1 base and 1 base, in that order; junction bases with no gene match: 2. This CDR3 has 16 residues. CDR3 bases: TGCGCCAGCAGCCAAGGGGGGACTAGCGGCCAAGAGACCCAGTACTTC. This codes for CASSQGGTSGQETQYF.

There are many counts of this clonotype. The chain links TRBV27 to TRBJ2-5, with D tentatively TRBD1 (6 bases). Trimming stripped 6 bases from V and 5 bases from J, with 13 bases between. This CDR3 contains 13 residues. Germline CDR1 reads MNHEY; CDR2 reads SMNVEV (reference sequence). CDR3 DNA: TGTGCCAGCAGCTCGCAGGGGAAGGAGACCCAGTACTTC. This translates into CASSSQGKETQYF.

This clonotype was detected only a few times. The gene calls are TRBV10-3 and TRBJ2-5, with 8 bases lining up with TRBD2. The CDR3 is 18 residues long. Trimming took 2 bases from V and 4 from J; bases not matched to a gene: 15. The germline gives CDR1 ENHRY, CDR2 SYGVKD. The CDR3 nucleotides read TGTGCCATCAGTGAGCCAGGACTGGACGGGGGGGCCTTAGAGACCCAGTACTTC. Translated, it gives CAISEPGLDGGALETQYF.

This clonotype was recorded only once. The chain recombines TRBV12-3 or TRBV12-4 with TRBJ2-1; no firm D call. The V end lost 3 bases, the J end lost 1 base, and 19 bases lay between the germline ends. The CDR3 is 18 amino acids. The DNA for the CDR3 is TGTGCCAGCAGTTTTGGGTTTCCGGGCCCTTTTTCCTACAATGAGCAGTTCTTC. It specifies CASSFGFPGPFSYNEQFF.

The chain employs TRBV6-5 and TRBJ1-2; D may be TRBD1 (5 bases). Germline values: CDR1 MNHEY, CDR2 SVGAGI. Trimming left V 5 bases short and J 3 bases short, with 16 bases between. This CDR3 contains 15 residues. Here the CDR3 reads CASSRPGRSYYGYTF. Here the CDR3 DNA reads TGTGCCAGCAGTCGACCGGGACGGAGCTACTATGGCTACACCTTC.

The chain recombines TRBV12-3 or TRBV12-4 with TRBJ1-5; D unclear. The CDR3 spans 13 residues. Trimming removed 6 bases from V and 5 bases from J, with 11 bases in between. This CDR3 reads CASRPDTYQPQHF. In DNA form, the CDR3 reads TGTGCCAGCAGACCTGACACCTATCAGCCCCAGCATTTT.

This clonotype was counted at least ten times. This chain links TRBV7-2 with TRBJ2-1, with 7 bases aligning to TRBD2. Per the germline V gene, CDR1 is SGHTA and CDR2 is FQGNSA. Unmatched junction bases numbered 3, after V lost 1 base and J lost 3 bases. The CDR3 spans 15 residues. The CDR3 region has the DNA TGTGCCAGCAGCTTAGTCGGGACTAACTACAATGAGCAGTTCTTC. Protein sequence: CASSLVGTNYNEQFF.